The clone carrying this T cell receptor beta chain occurred a few times. Measured with immunoSEQ multiplex PCR; TCRdb has only the in-frame clones, and not every one. The sample yields 600,000 or so clones, more than 70% seen once. The data originate from a study of shared T cell receptors in the human thymus. V gave up 3 bases and J gave up 2 bases, with 15 bases separating them. Germline V CDR1 and CDR2: KGHSH, LQKENI. This CDR3 has 16 amino acids. The same sample was also used in a study of human thymus T cells.

The chain couples TRBV18 to TRBJ2-3, with unresolved D. The sequence derives from a boy less than two years old with a congenital heart defect. The sequenced material came from thymocytes. CDR3 DNA: TGTGCCAGCTCACCGATAACTAAAGCTACCACAGATACGCAGTATTTT. Encoded protein: CASSPITKATTDTQYF. Variable domain in full (rest from reference TRBV18 and TRBJ2-3): NAGVMQNPRHLVRRRGQEARLRCSPMKGHSHVYWYRQLPEEGLKFMVYLQKENIIDESGMPKERFSAEFPKEGPSILRIQQVVRGDSAAYFCASSPITKATTDTQYFGPGTRLTVL.